The rows below give T cell receptor beta chains drawn from one sample of a study of CD8 T cells in Susac syndrome. TCRdb analysed the immunoSEQ multiplex PCR reads with MiXCR anew, one entry per CDR3 protein. The profile shows about 84,000 distinct CDR3 sequences, 80% to 95% of them singletons. Sequencing input: CD8+ T cells from PBMCs. The receptor set was obtained from a human donor in good health. CDR3s include the opening cysteine and the closing phenylalanine or tryptophan. The D gene is left open where the match is weak. Not every row has a clone size; where given, it reads once, few, many or a size class.

V	D	J	size	DNA	CDR3
TRBV7-9	-	TRBJ1-5	-	TGTGCCAGCTCCCTGGACACAACGGGCAATCAGCCCCAGCATTTT	CASSLDTTGNQPQHF
TRBV10-3	TRBD1	TRBJ1-1	once	TGTGCCATCAGTGGTACAGGGGATTGGAACACTGAAGCTTTCTTT	CAISGTGDWNTEAFF
TRBV6-1	-	TRBJ2-7	-	TGTGCCAGCAGTGAAGTTATAGGGGGGGAGGGAGACGAGCAGTACTTC	CASSEVIGGEGDEQYF
TRBV2	-	TRBJ1-1	once	TGTGCCAGCAGATTCGGGTGGGGCACTGAAGCTTTCTTT	CASRFGWGTEAFF
TRBV4-2	-	TRBJ2-4	-	TGTGCCAGCAGCCAAGATGATTTTTTTTGGGGCGGAGTAGGCAAAAACATTCAGTACTTC	CASSQDDFFWGGVGKNIQYF
TRBV4-1	TRBD1	TRBJ1-2	once	TGCGCCAGCAGCCAAGATTTTAGACAGGGCCTTTATGGCTACACCTTC	CASSQDFRQGLYGYTF
TRBV7-3	-	TRBJ1-2	-	TGTGCCAGCAGTCTCCTCGGGGGGGAAGGCTACACCTTC	CASSLLGGEGYTF
TRBV5-1	-	TRBJ1-2	once	TGCGCCAGCACCGGGGGGCCTGCTGAGTTAGCCTTC	CASTGGPAELAF
TRBV3-1	-	TRBJ2-1	-	TGTGCCAGCAGCCCAGGGGGGTTAGCCTACAATGAGCAGTTCTTC	CASSPGGLAYNEQFF
TRBV30	TRBD1	TRBJ1-1	-	TGTGCCTGGAGTGTCTGGACAGGGAACACTGAAGCTTTCTTT	CAWSVWTGNTEAFF
TRBV30	-	TRBJ1-1	-	TGTGCCTGGACCAGGGACGTGAACACTGAAGCTTTCTTT	CAWTRDVNTEAFF
TRBV12-5	TRBD1	TRBJ1-1	once	TGTGCTAGTGGTTTGGTAGACCCAGGGGGCGCCGACACTGAAGCTTTCTTT	CASGLVDPGGADTEAFF
TRBV14	-	TRBJ2-7	-	TGTGCCAGCCGGACAGTCGGCGAGCAGTACTTC	CASRTVGEQYF
TRBV6-5	-	TRBJ2-3	-	TGTGCCAGCAGTCCTTATAGCACAGATACGCAGTATTTT	CASSPYSTDTQYF
TRBV11-2	TRBD1	TRBJ2-5	-	TGTGCCAGCAGCGAAAGAACGGACAGGGGGGAAGAGACCCAGTACTTC	CASSERTDRGEETQYF